Each of the 5 T cell receptor beta chains below was sequenced from the same sample in a study of blood T cell repertoires in COVID-19 (dated by TCRdb to 2018 to 2021). Libraries were prepared through the immunoSEQ multiplex PCR assay. In its TCRdb copy, this immuneACCESS table keeps in-frame sequences only and misses some clones. Where compared with another copy, unresolved V genes explain less than half of these, and the others have no known cause. The sample has over 200,000 clones on record, 70% to 90% of them singletons. The ten largest make up roughly 12% of the sample. Specimen: peripheral blood. All receptors derive from a woman aged 18-29 years who had recovered from COVID-19.

The chain employs TRBV5-1 and TRBJ2-3; D remains unclear. This CDR3 is built from 18 residues. Germline V gene lookup returns CDR1 SGHRS and CDR2 YFSETQ. V was cut by 0 bases and J by 6 bases, with 23 bases left in between. CDR3 DNA sequence: TGCGCCAGCAGCTTGGATGTCGAGGAGTCCCTGGGTTTGGATACGCAGTATTTT. Its protein is CASSLDVEESLGLDTQYF. The full variable domain, its missing parts supplied by reference TRBV5-1 and TRBJ2-3, is KAGVTQTPRYLIKTRGQQVTLSCSPISGHRSVSWYQQTPGQGLQFLFEYFSETQRNKGNFPGRFSGRQFSNSRSEMNVSTLELGDSALYLCASSLDVEESLGLDTQYFGPGTRLTVL.

The genes are TRBV27 and TRBJ1-2; 8 nucleotides agree with TRBD1. Germline CDR1 MNHEY, CDR2 SMNVEV (reference sequence). CDR3 length equals 14 residues. V was pared by 6 bases and J by 0 bases, with 3 bases of the junction left unmatched. In nucleotides, the CDR3 is TGTGCCAGCAGCCGGACAGGGCCTAACTATGGCTACACCTTC. It is translated as CASSRTGPNYGYTF.

This sequence joins TRBV10-3 and TRBJ1-1, with a tentative D call TRBD1 (5 bases). The length of the CDR3 is 14 residues. The germline V gene encodes CDR1 ENHRY and CDR2 SYGVKD. Trimming stripped 5 bases from V and 5 bases from J, with 15 bases between. This CDR3 reads CAISPQQGRTEAFF. For the CDR3, the DNA is TGTGCCATCAGTCCCCAGCAGGGTAGGACTGAAGCTTTCTTT.

J is TRBJ2-7 and V is TRBV6-5, with TRBD2 as a possible D gene (6 bases). This CDR3 region has 15 residues. Germline V CDR1 and CDR2: MNHEY, SVGAGI. V was trimmed by 0 bases and J by 4 bases, leaving 13 bases between them. CDR3 loop: CASSYSGVLAYEQYF. The DNA of the CDR3 is TGTGCCAGCAGTTACTCCGGCGTGCTAGCGTACGAGCAGTACTTC.

J is TRBJ1-2 and V is TRBV3-1 (or the pseudogene TRBV3-2); TRBD1 matches 7 bases. The CDR3 spans 14 residues. V shed 4 bases, J shed 0 bases, and the junction held 2 bases outside the gene matches. Germline lookup yields CDR1 LGHDT and CDR2 YNNKEL (reference sequence). The CDR3 loop is CASSPGTANYGYTF. The DNA of the CDR3 is TGTGCCAGCAGCCCTGGGACAGCTAACTATGGCTACACCTTC.